This T cell receptor (beta chain) was recorded in a study of OX40 agonist ivuxolimab in advanced cancers. At the level of the study: Patients were dosed with the agonistic anti-OX40 (CD134) antibody ivuxolimab. Antecedent anti-PD-1, anti-PD-L1 or anti-CTLA-4 therapy was permissible, with about 40% having received some. Patients undergoing dose escalation presented with hepatocellular carcinoma, melanoma, renal cell or head and neck cancer.

Germline CDR1 reads SGDLS; CDR2 reads YYNGEE. The length of the CDR3 is 14 residues. V lost 3 bases, J lost 4 bases, and 11 bases lay in between. Points on this clone: The antigen remains undetermined.

Whole-study findings and limits: The antigen specificity of the peripheral T cells (those that were expanded) was not determined.

The data were produced by immunoSEQ multiplex PCR, yet TCRdb's version contains in-frame clones alone and is incomplete. Of roughly 59,000 clones in the sample, 80% to 95% were seen once. V and J are TRBV9 and TRBJ2-4; D unresolved. The clonotype originates from an adult with an advanced solid tumor such as melanoma, head and neck, liver or kidney cancer. The material was CD4+ or CD8+ T cells sorted from blood, obtained in a trial of the OX40 agonist ivuxolimab. Written as DNA, the CDR3 is TGTGCCAGCAGCGCGCCGGACGGGAAAAACATTCAGTACTTC. Its protein is CASSAPDGKNIQYF.